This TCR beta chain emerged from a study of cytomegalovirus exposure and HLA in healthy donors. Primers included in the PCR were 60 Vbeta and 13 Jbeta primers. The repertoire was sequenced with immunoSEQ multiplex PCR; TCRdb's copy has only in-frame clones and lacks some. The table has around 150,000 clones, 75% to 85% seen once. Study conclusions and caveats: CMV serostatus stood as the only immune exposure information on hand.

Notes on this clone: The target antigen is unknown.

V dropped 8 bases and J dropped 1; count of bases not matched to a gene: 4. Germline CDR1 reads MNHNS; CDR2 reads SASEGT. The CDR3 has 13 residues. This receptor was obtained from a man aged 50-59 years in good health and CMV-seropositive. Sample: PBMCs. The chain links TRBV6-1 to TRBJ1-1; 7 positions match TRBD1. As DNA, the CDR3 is TGTGCCAGCTCCGGGACAGAGAACACTGAAGCTTTCTTT. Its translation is CASSGTENTEAFF.